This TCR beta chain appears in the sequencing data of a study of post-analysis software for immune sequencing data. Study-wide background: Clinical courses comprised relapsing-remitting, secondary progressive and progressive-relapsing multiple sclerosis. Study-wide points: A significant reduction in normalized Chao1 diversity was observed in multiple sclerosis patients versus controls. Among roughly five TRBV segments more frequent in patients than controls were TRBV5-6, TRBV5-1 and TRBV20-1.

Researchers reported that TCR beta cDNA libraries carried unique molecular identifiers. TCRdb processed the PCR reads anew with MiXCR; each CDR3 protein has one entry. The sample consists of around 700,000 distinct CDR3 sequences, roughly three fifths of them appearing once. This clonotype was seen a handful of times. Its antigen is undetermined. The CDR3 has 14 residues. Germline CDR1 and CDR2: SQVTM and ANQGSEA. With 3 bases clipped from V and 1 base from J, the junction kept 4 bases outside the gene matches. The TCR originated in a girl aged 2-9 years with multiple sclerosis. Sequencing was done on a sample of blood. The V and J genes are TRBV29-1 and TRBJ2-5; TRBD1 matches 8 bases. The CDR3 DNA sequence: TGCAGCGTTGAGGCCAGGGGGCTCCAAGAGACCCAGTACTTC. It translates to CSVEARGLQETQYF.